These T cell receptor beta chains were read from a single sample in a study of OX40 agonist ivuxolimab in advanced cancers. Clones were read by immunoSEQ multiplex PCR, and TCRdb kept only the in-frame ones, dropping some. Of around 140,000 clones listed, roughly 91% are singletons. Material: CD4+ or CD8+ T cells sorted from blood, obtained in a trial of the OX40 agonist ivuxolimab. These receptors were obtained from an adult with an advanced solid tumor such as melanoma, head and neck, liver or kidney cancer. Both conserved end residues are part of each CDR3. The order of the fields is CDR3 protein, CDR3 DNA, J gene, V gene, clone size, D gene. The D gene is left open where the match is weak. Part of the rows lack a size; the others show once, few, many or a class for expanded clones.

CDR3 protein: CASSFGGSYNEQFF
CDR3 DNA: TGTGCCAGCAGCTTTGGAGGCTCCTACAATGAGCAGTTCTTC
J gene: TRBJ2-1
V gene: TRBV7-3
clone size: NA
D gene: NA

CDR3 protein: CASSLLTGTGFTGELFF
CDR3 DNA: TGTGCCAGCAGCCTTCTAACCGGGACTGGTTTCACCGGGGAGCTGTTTTTT
J gene: TRBJ2-2
V gene: TRBV14
clone size: once
D gene: NA

CDR3 protein: CASSLDHRYNEQFF
CDR3 DNA: TGCGCCAGCAGCTTGGATCACAGGTACAATGAGCAGTTCTTC
J gene: TRBJ2-1
V gene: TRBV5-1
clone size: NA
D gene: NA

CDR3 protein: CAPGTDTQYF
CDR3 DNA: TGTGCCCCGGGAACAGATACGCAGTATTTT
J gene: TRBJ2-3
V gene: TRBV7-6
clone size: NA
D gene: NA

CDR3 protein: CASSLGGRETQYF
CDR3 DNA: TGCGCCAGCAGCTTGGGCGGGAGGGAGACCCAGTACTTC
J gene: TRBJ2-5
V gene: TRBV5-1
clone size: NA
D gene: TRBD2

CDR3 protein: CASSYSIVYSNQPQHF
CDR3 DNA: TGTGCCAGCAGTTACTCGATTGTCTATAGCAATCAGCCCCAGCATTTT
J gene: TRBJ1-5
V gene: TRBV6-6
clone size: NA
D gene: NA

CDR3 protein: CAAQQGGYSNQPQHF
CDR3 DNA: TGTGCCGCCCAACAGGGGGGGTATAGCAATCAGCCCCAGCATTTT
J gene: TRBJ1-5
V gene: TRBV28
clone size: NA
D gene: TRBD1

CDR3 protein: CASSFGQGGEQYF
CDR3 DNA: TGTGCCAGCAGTTTTGGACAGGGGGGCGAGCAGTACTTC
J gene: TRBJ2-7
V gene: TRBV6-4
clone size: NA
D gene: TRBD1

CDR3 protein: CASSWEDREGLSYEQYF
CDR3 DNA: TGTGCCAGCAGCTGGGAGGACAGGGAAGGCCTCTCCTACGAGCAGTACTTC
J gene: TRBJ2-7
V gene: TRBV5-4
clone size: once
D gene: TRBD1

CDR3 protein: CASSLARYNEQFF
CDR3 DNA: TGTGCCAGCAGCTTAGCGAGATACAATGAGCAGTTCTTC
J gene: TRBJ2-1
V gene: TRBV11-2
clone size: NA
D gene: NA

CDR3 protein: CASSPDRNRQETQYF
CDR3 DNA: TGTGCCAGCAGCCCGGACAGGAACCGCCAAGAGACCCAGTACTTC
J gene: TRBJ2-5
V gene: TRBV6-5
clone size: NA
D gene: TRBD1

CDR3 protein: CASGTAWEKLFF
CDR3 DNA: TGTGCCTCAGGGACGGCTTGGGAAAAACTGTTTTTT
J gene: TRBJ1-4
V gene: TRBV7-6
clone size: NA
D gene: NA

CDR3 protein: CASSPTGVNEQFF
CDR3 DNA: TGTGCCAGCAGTCCCACAGGGGTCAATGAGCAGTTCTTC
J gene: TRBJ2-1
V gene: TRBV28
clone size: once
D gene: TRBD1

CDR3 protein: CASRLKWTSGTDNEQFF
CDR3 DNA: TGTGCCAGCAGACTCAAATGGACTAGCGGGACCGACAATGAGCAGTTCTTC
J gene: TRBJ2-1
V gene: TRBV7-9
clone size: NA
D gene: TRBD2

CDR3 protein: CASSFRGLQETQYF
CDR3 DNA: TGTGCCAGCAGCTTTAGGGGGTTACAAGAGACCCAGTACTTC
J gene: TRBJ2-5
V gene: TRBV7-2
clone size: NA
D gene: NA